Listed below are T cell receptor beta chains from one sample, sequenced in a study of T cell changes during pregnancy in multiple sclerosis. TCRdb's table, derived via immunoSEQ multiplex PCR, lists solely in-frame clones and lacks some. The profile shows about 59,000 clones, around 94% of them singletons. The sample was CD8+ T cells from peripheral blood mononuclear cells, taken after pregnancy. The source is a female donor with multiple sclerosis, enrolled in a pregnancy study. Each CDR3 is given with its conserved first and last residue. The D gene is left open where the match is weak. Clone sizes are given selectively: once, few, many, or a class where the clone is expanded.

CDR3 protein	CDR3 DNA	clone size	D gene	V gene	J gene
CASSLDLGQPDGYTF	TGCGCCAGCAGCTTAGACCTGGGACAACCGGATGGCTACACCTTC	.	.	TRBV5-1	TRBJ1-2
CASSSGRDNYEQYF	TGTGCCAGTAGTAGCGGCCGGGACAACTACGAGCAGTACTTC	.	.	TRBV19	TRBJ2-7
CASSEEPMLGTDTQYF	TGTGCCAGCAGCGAGGAACCGATGTTGGGCACAGATACGCAGTATTTT	.	.	TRBV6-4	TRBJ2-3
CAWRTSGQGQETQYF	TGTGCCTGGAGGACCTCAGGACAGGGGCAAGAGACCCAGTACTTC	.	TRBD1	TRBV30	TRBJ2-5
CASSIWIKTAFNQPQHF	TGTGCCAGTAGTATCTGGATAAAGACAGCTTTCAATCAGCCCCAGCATTTT	.	.	TRBV19	TRBJ1-5
CASSEEIALTDTQYF	TGTGCCAGCAGTGAAGAGATAGCGCTCACAGATACGCAGTATTTT	.	.	TRBV6-1	TRBJ2-3
CASSLSVPRGREPQHF	TGTGCCAGCAGTTTATCTGTGCCAAGGGGAAGGGAGCCCCAGCATTTT	.	.	TRBV27	TRBJ1-5
CASSLGQGDADTQYF	TGTGCCAGCAGCCTAGGACAGGGGGACGCAGATACGCAGTATTTT	.	TRBD1	TRBV11-3	TRBJ2-3
CASSLVQGGYEQYF	TGTGCCAGCAGCTTAGTTCAGGGTGGTTACGAGCAGTACTTC	.	.	TRBV7-9	TRBJ2-7
CASSGTGIYEQYF	TGTGCCAGCAGTGGAACAGGGATCTACGAGCAGTACTTC	.	.	TRBV7-9	TRBJ2-7
CAWGALTGELFF	TGTGCCTGGGGGGCCCTAACCGGGGAGCTGTTTTTT	.	.	TRBV30	TRBJ2-2
CASSYLASTGELFF	TGTGCCAGCAGTTATCTAGCGTCCACCGGGGAGCTGTTTTTT	.	.	TRBV6-6	TRBJ2-2
CASSGMEGVSSGANVLTF	TGTGCCAGCAGCGGGATGGAGGGCGTTAGCTCTGGGGCCAACGTCCTGACTTTC	.	.	TRBV13	TRBJ2-6
CSADRNYGYTF	TGCAGCGCCGACAGAAACTATGGCTACACCTTC	.	.	TRBV29-1	TRBJ1-2
CASSDGALNTQYF	TGTGCCAGCAGCGATGGGGCATTGAATACGCAGTATTTT	.	.	TRBV5-6	TRBJ2-3
CASSYRAASTDTQYF	TGTGCCAGCAGTTACAGAGCGGCAAGCACAGATACGCAGTATTTT	once	.	TRBV6-6	TRBJ2-3
CASSQQGFSTNEKLFF	TGCGCCAGCAGCCAGCAGGGGTTTTCCACTAATGAAAAACTGTTTTTT	.	.	TRBV4-1	TRBJ1-4
CASSPDRGNEQYF	TGTGCCAGCAGCCCTGACAGGGGCAACGAGCAGTACTTC	.	TRBD1	TRBV5-4	TRBJ2-7
CASSVNGNTIYF	TGTGCCAGCAGCGTCAATGGAAACACCATATATTTT	.	.	TRBV9	TRBJ1-3
CASSVEEGANEQYF	TGTGCCAGCAGCGTAGAGGAAGGGGCGAACGAGCAGTACTTC	.	.	TRBV9	TRBJ2-7
CASRNSLQGSTEAFF	TGTGCCAGCCGAAATAGCTTGCAGGGTTCCACTGAAGCTTTCTTT	.	.	TRBV5-4	TRBJ1-1
CASSTGQGSYQPQHF	TGTGCCAGCAGCACCGGACAGGGTAGTTATCAGCCCCAGCATTTT	.	TRBD1	TRBV2	TRBJ1-5
CASRLGTLTNEKLFF	TGTGCCAGTAGACTTGGGACTCTCACTAATGAAAAACTGTTTTTT	.	.	TRBV19	TRBJ1-4
CASGRGGRGYTF	TGTGCCAGCGGACGAGGGGGCCGAGGCTACACCTTC	.	TRBD1	TRBV27	TRBJ1-2
CASSTGLSNEQFF	TGTGCCAGCAGCACGGGACTATCGAATGAGCAGTTCTTC	.	TRBD2	TRBV7-9	TRBJ2-1
CASSSGTSGWSEQYF	TGTGCCAGCAGCTCCGGGACTAGCGGGTGGAGCGAGCAGTACTTC	.	TRBD2	TRBV7-2	TRBJ2-7
CASSQSPTSGSHEQYF	TGTGCCAGCAGCCAATCCCCGACTAGCGGGAGCCACGAGCAGTACTTC	.	TRBD2	TRBV16	TRBJ2-7
CASSFGGATEAFF	TGTGCCAGCAGCTTTGGGGGGGCCACTGAAGCTTTCTTT	once	.	TRBV7-9	TRBJ1-1
CASSVGLAGGRDTQYF	TGTGCCAGCAGCGTTGGACTAGCGGGGGGGCGGGATACGCAGTATTTT	.	TRBD2	TRBV7-2	TRBJ2-3
CASSVTGSSYNEQFF	TGTGCCAGCAGCGTAACAGGGAGCTCCTACAATGAGCAGTTCTTC	.	.	TRBV9	TRBJ2-1
CASSSYPSGTRGGHGELFF	TGTGCCAGCAGCTCATATCCCTCCGGGACTAGGGGCGGTCACGGGGAGCTGTTTTTT	once	TRBD2	TRBV7-9	TRBJ2-2
CASSEGTGLQPQHF	TGTGCCAGCAGTGAAGGGACAGGGCTTCAGCCCCAGCATTTT	.	TRBD1	TRBV25-1	TRBJ1-5
CATSGRLSGAIDTGELFF	TGTGCCACCAGCGGCCGGCTGAGCGGAGCGATCGACACCGGGGAGCTGTTTTTT	.	.	TRBV15	TRBJ2-2
CASSAQEQGAVTEAFF	TGTGCCAGCAGTGCCCAGGAACAGGGGGCGGTCACTGAAGCTTTCTTT	.	TRBD1	TRBV6-1	TRBJ1-1
CASTPTGGIYEQYF	TGTGCCAGTACCCCGACAGGGGGCATCTACGAGCAGTACTTC	.	TRBD1	TRBV19	TRBJ2-7
CASSALMADTQYF	TGTGCCAGCAGTGCACTGATGGCAGATACGCAGTATTTT	.	.	TRBV9	TRBJ2-3
CASSPGQGTINEQFF	TGTGCCAGCAGTCCCGGACAGGGGACGATCAATGAGCAGTTCTTC	.	TRBD1	TRBV2	TRBJ2-1
CASSLNPLTSGRINEQFF	TGTGCCAGCAGCTTAAACCCCCTGACTAGCGGGAGGATTAATGAGCAGTTCTTC	.	TRBD2	TRBV7-3	TRBJ2-1
CASSLPGESRNEQFF	TGTGCCAGCAGCTTACCGGGGGAGAGTAGGAATGAGCAGTTCTTC	.	.	TRBV7-9	TRBJ2-1
CASSYAGGIPEAFF	TGTGCCAGTAGTTATGCGGGGGGGATCCCTGAAGCTTTCTTT	.	.	TRBV19	TRBJ1-1
CSVEENSDGYTF	TGCAGCGTTGAGGAGAATTCGGATGGCTACACCTTC	.	.	TRBV29-1	TRBJ1-2
CASSPDRGKLFF	TGTGCCAGTAGTCCCGACAGGGGGAAACTGTTTTTT	.	TRBD1	TRBV19	TRBJ1-4
CASSGPRQGRDTQYF	TGTGCCAGCAGTGGGCCTAGACAGGGGAGAGATACGCAGTATTTT	.	TRBD1	TRBV2	TRBJ2-3
CASNQAGDLLEQYF	TGTGCCAGCAACCAAGCGGGGGACCTACTCGAGCAGTACTTC	.	TRBD2	TRBV5-4	TRBJ2-7
CAWSVSPYEQYF	TGTGCCTGGAGTGTCAGTCCGTACGAGCAGTACTTC	.	.	TRBV30	TRBJ2-7
CASSYGQTYEQYF	TGTGCCAGCAGTTACGGACAAACCTACGAGCAGTACTTC	.	.	TRBV6-5	TRBJ2-7
CASSLAVRSNTEAFF	TGTGCCAGCAGCTTAGCGGTTAGATCTAACACTGAAGCTTTCTTT	.	.	TRBV11-2	TRBJ1-1
CASSSRSGQGGAFF	TGTGCCAGCAGTTCCAGATCGGGACAGGGTGGTGCTTTCTTT	.	TRBD1	TRBV27	TRBJ1-1